This TCR beta chain appears in the sequencing data of a study of PD-1 blockade in classical Hodgkin lymphoma (TCRdb year 2020). Background for the entire study: Nivolumab dosing was 3 mg/kg intravenously every 2 weeks, continuing until either disease progression or unacceptable toxicity. To define a peripheral blood immune signature of response to PD-1 blockade in classical Hodgkin lymphoma, the study combined TCR beta sequencing with CyTOF. Overall study results and their limits: Diversity was lower in patients who began nivolumab less than 1 year after ASCT, so these patients were left out of later analyses to avoid confounding by immune reconstitution. The study covered only a single clinical trial cohort, and the causes of the repertoire differences, possibly disease activity or prior therapy, were still not defined. A significant rise by C4D1 was seen in CD4+ but not CD8+ TCR diversity (p=0.0027 vs p=0.16), with the rise being most apparent in complete responders (p=0.02). Trial patients achieving complete response had baseline diversity similar to newly diagnosed patients, whereas partial responders and progressors had significantly lower diversity. Baseline TCR diversity was reported to be lower in newly diagnosed patients than in healthy donors and to be lower still in relapsed/refractory patients.

The Qiagen DNeasy kit was used to extract genomic DNA from unsorted PBMCs and from the negatively selected CD4+ and CD8+ fractions. TCR beta CDR3 regions were subjected to amplification by immunoSEQ multiplex PCR with primers that anneal to V and J segments. Amplification bias was minimized using a synthetic immune receptor repertoire, and residual bias was removed computationally after sequencing. In the source study's methods: Custom Python scripts were used to quantify repertoire diversity as the Shannon entropy index. Unsorted, CD4+ and CD8+ repertoires were analyzed separately, except in combined analyses where CD4+ and CD8+ sequences were merged in silico. Clonal expansion was defined as at least a 2-fold frequency increase after treatment relative to C1D1, with a pseudocount of 0.5 for undetected baseline clones. Singleton clones were defined as clones with 0 or 1 copy at C1D1, and non-singleton clones were defined as clones with 2 or more copies. Clones expanded in unsorted samples were assigned a CD4+, CD8+ or unknown annotation through matching of protein sequences in sorted samples from the same patient. Wilcoxon tests on paired samples were used to test changes in diversity from C1D1 to C4D1. Held by TCRdb, this immuneACCESS table contains in-frame sequences only and omits some clones. Under half of the omission traces to an unresolved V gene where checked; the cause of the rest is unknown. The V and J calls and clone size were taken over from that table, and D and trimming were inferred from the DNA. The sample yields about 49,000 clones; around 90% were counted once. Jointly, the top ten make up 14% of the sample.

Regarding this clone: The clone's antigen remains unknown. No base-level quality is on record; no much larger clone is a single base apart.

Taken with the paper, the label for time point translates to: cycle 4 day 1 (C4D1), after more than 5 weeks of nivolumab. All trial patients had relapsed after autologous stem cell transplantation, with cohorts A, B and C differing in prior brentuximab vedotin exposure. The trial cohort was composed of around 60 patients with relapsed/refractory classical Hodgkin lymphoma, for whom complete response, partial response or progressive disease was recorded as best overall response. Trial patients were treated with single-agent nivolumab in the multi-cohort phase II CheckMate 205 trial. Best overall response was determined by an independent review committee according to the 2007 International Working Group response criteria. Trial PBMCs were collected just before the start of nivolumab (C1D1) and during therapy at cycle 2 day 1 and cycle 4 day 1. Peripheral blood was collected in 8 mL Vacutainer Cell Preparation Tubes, from which PBMCs were isolated by centrifugation and then cryopreserved.

The V and J ends are trimmed by 5 bases and 12 bases, leaving 17 bases between them. CDR1 is given as SEHNR and CDR2 as FQNEAQ, both from the germline V gene (reference sequence). The CDR3 starts with the cysteine, ends with the phenylalanine, and has 13 residues. Only CDR3 DNA is held: 39 bases, read in frame from base 1. Recombination joined TRBV7-9 with TRBJ2-1; the D gene could be either TRBD1 or TRBD2, each agreeing at 5 bases. This sequence was found in a human donor with classical Hodgkin lymphoma. This sample comprised peripheral blood mononuclear cells (PBMCs), obtained before the fourth cycle of nivolumab. The nucleotide sequence reads TGTGCCAGCAGCCACGGGGCGGGTGTAGGGCAGTTCTTC. Translated, this gives CASSHGAGVGQFF.